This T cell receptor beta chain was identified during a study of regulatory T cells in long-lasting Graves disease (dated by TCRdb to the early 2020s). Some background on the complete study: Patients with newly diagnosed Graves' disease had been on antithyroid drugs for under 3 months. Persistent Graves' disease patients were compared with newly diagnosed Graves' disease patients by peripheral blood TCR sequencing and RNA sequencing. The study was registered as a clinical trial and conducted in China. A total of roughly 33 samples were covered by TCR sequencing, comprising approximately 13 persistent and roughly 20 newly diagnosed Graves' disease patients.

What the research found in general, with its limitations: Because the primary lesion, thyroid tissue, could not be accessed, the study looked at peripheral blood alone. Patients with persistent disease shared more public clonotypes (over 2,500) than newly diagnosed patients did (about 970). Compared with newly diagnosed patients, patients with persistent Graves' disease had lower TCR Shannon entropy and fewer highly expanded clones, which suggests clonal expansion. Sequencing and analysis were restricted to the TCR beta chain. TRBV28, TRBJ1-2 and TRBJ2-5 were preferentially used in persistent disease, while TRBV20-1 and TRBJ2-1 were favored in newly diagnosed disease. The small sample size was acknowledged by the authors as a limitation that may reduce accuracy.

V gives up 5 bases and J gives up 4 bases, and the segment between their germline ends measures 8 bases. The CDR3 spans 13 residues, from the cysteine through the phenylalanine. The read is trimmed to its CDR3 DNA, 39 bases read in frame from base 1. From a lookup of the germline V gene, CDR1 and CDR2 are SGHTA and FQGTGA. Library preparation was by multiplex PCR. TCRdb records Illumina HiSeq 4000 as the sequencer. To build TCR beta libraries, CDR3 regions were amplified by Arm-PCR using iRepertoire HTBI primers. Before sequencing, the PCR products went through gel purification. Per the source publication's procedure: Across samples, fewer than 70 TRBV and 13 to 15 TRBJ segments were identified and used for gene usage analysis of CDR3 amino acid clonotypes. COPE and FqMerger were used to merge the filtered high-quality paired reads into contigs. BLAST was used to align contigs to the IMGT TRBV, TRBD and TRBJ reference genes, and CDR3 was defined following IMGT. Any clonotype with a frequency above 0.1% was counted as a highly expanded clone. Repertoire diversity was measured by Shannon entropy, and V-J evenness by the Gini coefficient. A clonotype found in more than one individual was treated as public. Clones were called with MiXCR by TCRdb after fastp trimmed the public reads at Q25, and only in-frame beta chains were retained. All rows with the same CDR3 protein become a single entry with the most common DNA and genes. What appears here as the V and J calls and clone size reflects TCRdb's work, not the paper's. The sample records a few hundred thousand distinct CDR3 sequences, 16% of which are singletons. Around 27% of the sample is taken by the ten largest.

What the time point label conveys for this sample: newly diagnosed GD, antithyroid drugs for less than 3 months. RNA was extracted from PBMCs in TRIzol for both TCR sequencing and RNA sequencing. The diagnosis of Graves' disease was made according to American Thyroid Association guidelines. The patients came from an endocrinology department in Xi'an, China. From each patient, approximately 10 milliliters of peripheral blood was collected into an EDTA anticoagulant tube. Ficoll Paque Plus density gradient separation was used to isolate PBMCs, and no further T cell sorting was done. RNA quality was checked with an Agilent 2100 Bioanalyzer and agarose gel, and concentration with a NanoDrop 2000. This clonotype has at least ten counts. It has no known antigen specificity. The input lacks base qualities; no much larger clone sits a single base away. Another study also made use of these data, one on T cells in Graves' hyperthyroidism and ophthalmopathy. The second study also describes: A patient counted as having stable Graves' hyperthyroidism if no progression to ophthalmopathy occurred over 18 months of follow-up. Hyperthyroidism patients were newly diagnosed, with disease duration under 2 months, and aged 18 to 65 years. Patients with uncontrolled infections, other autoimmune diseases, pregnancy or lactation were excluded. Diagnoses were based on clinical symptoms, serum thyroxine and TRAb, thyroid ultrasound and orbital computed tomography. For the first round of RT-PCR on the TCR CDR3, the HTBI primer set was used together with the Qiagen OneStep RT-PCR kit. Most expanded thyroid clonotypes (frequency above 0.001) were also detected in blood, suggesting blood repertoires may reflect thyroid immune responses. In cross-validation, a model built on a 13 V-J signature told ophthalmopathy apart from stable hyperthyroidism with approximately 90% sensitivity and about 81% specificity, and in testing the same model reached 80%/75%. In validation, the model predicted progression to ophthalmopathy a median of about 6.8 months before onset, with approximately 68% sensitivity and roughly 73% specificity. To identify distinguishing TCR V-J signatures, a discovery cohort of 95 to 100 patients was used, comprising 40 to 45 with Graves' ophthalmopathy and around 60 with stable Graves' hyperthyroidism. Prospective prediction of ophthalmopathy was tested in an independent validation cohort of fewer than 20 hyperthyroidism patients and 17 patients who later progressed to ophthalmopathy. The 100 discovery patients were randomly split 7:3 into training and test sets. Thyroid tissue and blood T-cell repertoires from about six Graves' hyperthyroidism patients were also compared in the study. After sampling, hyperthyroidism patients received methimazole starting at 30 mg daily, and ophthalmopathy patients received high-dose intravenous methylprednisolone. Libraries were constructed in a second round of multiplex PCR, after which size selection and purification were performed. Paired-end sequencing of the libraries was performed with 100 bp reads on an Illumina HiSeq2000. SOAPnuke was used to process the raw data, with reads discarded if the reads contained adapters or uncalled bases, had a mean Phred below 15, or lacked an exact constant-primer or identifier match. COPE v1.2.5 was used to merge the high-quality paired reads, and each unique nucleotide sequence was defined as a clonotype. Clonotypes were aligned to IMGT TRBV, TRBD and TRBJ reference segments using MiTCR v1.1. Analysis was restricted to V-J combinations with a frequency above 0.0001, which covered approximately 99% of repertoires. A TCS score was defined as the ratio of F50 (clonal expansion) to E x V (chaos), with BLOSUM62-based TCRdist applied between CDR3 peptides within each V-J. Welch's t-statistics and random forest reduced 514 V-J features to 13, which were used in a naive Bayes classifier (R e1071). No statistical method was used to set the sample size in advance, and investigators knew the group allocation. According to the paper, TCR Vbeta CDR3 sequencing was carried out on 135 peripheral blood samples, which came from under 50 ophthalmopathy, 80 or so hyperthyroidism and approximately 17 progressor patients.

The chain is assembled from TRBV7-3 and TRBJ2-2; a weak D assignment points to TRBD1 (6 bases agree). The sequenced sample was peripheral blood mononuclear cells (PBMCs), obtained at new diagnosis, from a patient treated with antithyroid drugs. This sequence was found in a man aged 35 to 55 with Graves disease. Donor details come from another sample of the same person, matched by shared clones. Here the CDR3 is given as CASSPRGTGELFF. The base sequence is TGTGCCAGCAGCCCCAGGGGCACCGGGGAGCTGTTTTTT. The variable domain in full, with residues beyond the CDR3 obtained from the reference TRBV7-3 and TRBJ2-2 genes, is GAGVSQTPSNKVTEKGKYVELRCDPISGHTALYWYRQSLGQGPEFLIYFQGTGAADDSGLPNDRFFAVRPEGSVSTLKIQRTERGDSAVYLCASSPRGTGELFFGEGSRLTVL.